One sample yielded the 5 T cell receptor beta chains listed below, sequenced in a study of cytomegalovirus exposure and HLA in healthy donors. Amplification used 60 Vbeta primers and 13 Jbeta primers. Data came from immunoSEQ multiplex PCR; TCRdb stores just in-frame clones and leaves some out. The table has about 120,000 clones, just over 15% seen once. Sequenced material: PBMCs. All receptors derive from a woman aged 18-29 years in good health and CMV-seronegative.

The chain links TRBV7-3 to TRBJ2-1; 7 nucleotides line up with TRBD2. The CDR3 consists of 15 residues. Trimming cost V 4 bases and J 7 bases; bases outside gene matches: 10. In germline, CDR1 is SGHTA, CDR2 FQGTGA. The CDR3 DNA reads as TGTGCCAGCAGCTCTACTAGCGAGTCTTGGAATGAGCAGTTCTTC. Protein sequence: CASSSTSESWNEQFF. The variable domain in full, completed from reference TRBV7-3 and TRBJ2-1, reads GAGVSQTPSNKVTEKGKYVELRCDPISGHTALYWYRQSLGQGPEFLIYFQGTGAADDSGLPNDRFFAVRPEGSVSTLKIQRTERGDSAVYLCASSSTSESWNEQFFGPGTRLTVL.

The CDR3 nucleotides read TGCGCCAGCAGCTCCCAACCCGGGGAGGAGACCCAGTACTTC. Its translation: CASSSQPGEETQYF. The V gene is TRBV5-1, the J gene TRBJ2-5; D might be TRBD2 (5 bases). The CDR3 spans 14 residues. The V gene lost 3 bases and the J gene lost 5 bases, with 14 bases spanning the gap. CDR1 is SGHRS and CDR2 is YFSETQ in the germline V gene.

This clone appeared a few times. The chain joins TRBV28 to TRBJ2-2; D unclear. Looked up from germline, CDR1 is MDHEN and CDR2 is SYDVKM. The CDR3 spans 12 residues. Trimming cost V 5 bases and J 2 bases, with 3 bases left between them. CDR3 in DNA: TGTGCCAGCAGTCTCAACACCGGGGAGCTGTTTTTT. Residues: CASSLNTGELFF.

This clone was picked up a small number of times. The genes are TRBV29-1 and TRBJ1-1; 7 bases match TRBD1. This CDR3 has 13 residues. Germline V gene lookup returns CDR1 SQVTM and CDR2 ANQGSEA. The CDR3 is CSVSGQMNTEAFF. Here the CDR3 DNA reads TGCAGTGTTTCGGGACAGATGAACACTGAAGCTTTCTTT.

This clone was observed a few times. This chain uses TRBV6-5 with TRBJ1-2; TRBD1 matches 7 bases. Germline V gene lookup returns CDR1 MNHEY and CDR2 SVGAGI. Trimming cost V 8 bases and J 8 bases; bases outside gene matches: 14. This CDR3 region has 14 residues. The chain's CDR3 is CASLTPTGPDGYTF. In nucleotides, the CDR3 is TGTGCCAGCTTGACCCCGACAGGGCCGGACGGCTACACCTTC.